This T cell receptor beta chain was documented in a study of monozygotic twins with inflammatory bowel disease. Study results and limitations: Varied immunosuppressive treatments among patients may have increased repertoire variability.

TCRdb processed the 5' RACE reads again and assigns one entry to each CDR3 protein, with no DNA. The table lists about 420,000 distinct CDR3 sequences. The CDR3 loop spans 15 amino acids. The germline gives CDR1 SNHLY, CDR2 FYNNEI. With respect to this clonotype: The antigen remains undetermined.

This clonotype was sampled from a human donor with ulcerative colitis or Crohn's disease, or a healthy co-twin of an affected twin (not recorded which). The rearrangement links TRBV2 to TRBJ2-2; the D call of TRBD2 rests on TCRdb alone, since no DNA is present to check it. Sequenced: blood. This CDR3 reads CASSLRTDSAGELFF.